This record concerns one T cell receptor (beta chain) sequence. Its antigen is not identified. The sample belongs to a study of cytomegalovirus exposure and HLA in healthy donors. General observations from the study: It was reported that TCR beta sequences correctly inferred the HLA-A and HLA-B alleles for most subjects.

The V and J ends lost 2 bases and 4 bases, in that order; junction bases with no gene match: 5. Germline lookup yields CDR1 MNHEY and CDR2 SMNVEV (reference sequence). CDR3 length equals 14 residues. A multiplex PCR was run with 60 Vbeta primers and 13 Jbeta primers. TCRdb's copy holds only in-frame clones and misses some; the assay was immunoSEQ multiplex PCR. The table includes some 130,000 clones, about 80% detected once. Sequencing was carried out using PBMCs. This chain connects TRBV27 to TRBJ2-7, with 7 nucleotides matching TRBD2. The TCR originated in a girl aged 2 to 9 in good health and CMV-seronegative. The CDR3 nucleotides read TGTGCCAGCAGTTTAGGACTAGGATCGTACGAGCAGTACTTC. It specifies CASSLGLGSYEQYF.